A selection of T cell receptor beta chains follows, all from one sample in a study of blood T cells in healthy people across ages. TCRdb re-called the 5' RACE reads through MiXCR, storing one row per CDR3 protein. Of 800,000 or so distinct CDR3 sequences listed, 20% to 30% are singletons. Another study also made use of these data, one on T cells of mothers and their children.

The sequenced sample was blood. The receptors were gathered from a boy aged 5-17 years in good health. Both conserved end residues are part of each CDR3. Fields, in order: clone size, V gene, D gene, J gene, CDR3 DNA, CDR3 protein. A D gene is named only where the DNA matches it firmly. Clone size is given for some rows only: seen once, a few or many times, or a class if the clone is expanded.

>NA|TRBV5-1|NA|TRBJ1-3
TGCGCCAGCAGCTCCGACGGGGGTACTGGAAACACCATATATTTT
CASSSDGGTGNTIYF
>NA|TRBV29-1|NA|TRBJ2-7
TGCAGCGTTGAGTCACTGCTGAAGGAGCAGTACTTC
CSVESLLKEQYF
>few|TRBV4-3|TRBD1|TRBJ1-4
TGCGCCAGCAGCCAAGCATCCGGGACAGTTAATGAAAAACTGTTTTTT
CASSQASGTVNEKLFF
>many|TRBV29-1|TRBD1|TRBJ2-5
TGCAGCGTTTTCACGACAGGGACGTTAGAGACCCAGTACTTC
CSVFTTGTLETQYF
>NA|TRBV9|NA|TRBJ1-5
TGTGCCAGCAGGAAGGCAGGGCAACATAGACAGCCCCAGCATTTT
CASRKAGQHRQPQHF
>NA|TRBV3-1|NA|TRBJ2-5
TGTGCCAGCAGCCAAGATATTGTCCCGGCGGAGACCCAGTACTTC
CASSQDIVPAETQYF
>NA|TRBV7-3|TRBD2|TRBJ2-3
TGTGCCAGCAGCCCGACTAGCGGGGGATCAGATACGCAGTATTTT
CASSPTSGGSDTQYF
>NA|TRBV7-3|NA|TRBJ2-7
TGTGCCAGCAGCGTGGACAGCCTCTCCTACGAGCAGTACTTC
CASSVDSLSYEQYF
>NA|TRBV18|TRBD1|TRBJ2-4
TGTGCCAGCTCACGAGGGACAGGGAGTGTGGACATTCAGTACTTC
CASSRGTGSVDIQYF
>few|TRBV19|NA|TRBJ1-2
TGTGCCAGTACCGTACAGGAAAGGAATGGCTACACCTTC
CASTVQERNGYTF
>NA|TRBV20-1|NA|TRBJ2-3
TGCAGTGCTCCGCGGGGGCTAGCAGGAGATACGCAGTATTTT
CSAPRGLAGDTQYF
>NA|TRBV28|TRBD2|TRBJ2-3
TGTGCCAGCAGTGCTCCGACTAGCGGACCCACAGATACGCAGTATTTT
CASSAPTSGPTDTQYF
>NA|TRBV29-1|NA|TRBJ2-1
TGCAGCGTTGAATCTTACAATGAGCAGTTCTTC
CSVESYNEQFF
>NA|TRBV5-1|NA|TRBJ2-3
TGCGCCAGCAGCCCCCCGATCCGGACTACCCGAGATACGCAGTATTTT
CASSPPIRTTRDTQYF
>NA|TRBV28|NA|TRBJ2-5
TGTGCCAGCAGTCACCCCCGGAGGGCGGAGACCCAGTACTTC
CASSHPRRAETQYF
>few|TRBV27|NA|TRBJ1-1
TGTGCCAGCAGTACCCCGGGCGCTGAAGCTTTCTTT
CASSTPGAEAFF
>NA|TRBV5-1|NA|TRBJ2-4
TGCGCCAGCAGCTTGGCCGGGAGAGGAAACATTCAGTACTTC
CASSLAGRGNIQYF
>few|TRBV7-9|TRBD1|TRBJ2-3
TGTGCCAGCAGCTACCGACAGGGGGGAGTGGATACGCAGTATTTT
CASSYRQGGVDTQYF
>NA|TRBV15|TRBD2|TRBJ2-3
TGTGCCACCAGCAGAACTAGCGGGGGAGCCTGGCCCGGCACAGATACGCAGTATTTT
CATSRTSGGAWPGTDTQYF
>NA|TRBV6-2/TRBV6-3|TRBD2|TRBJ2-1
TGTGCCGGACGGACTAGCGGTAACAATGAGCAGTTCTTC
CAGRTSGNNEQFF
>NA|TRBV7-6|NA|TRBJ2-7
TGTGCCAGCAGCTTAAGGGACGGATCGTATTCCGAGCAGTACTTC
CASSLRDGSYSEQYF
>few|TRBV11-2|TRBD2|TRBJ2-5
TGTGCCAGCAGCTTAGAAGGGCCCCGCGGGGGGCGAGAGACCCAGTACTTC
CASSLEGPRGGRETQYF
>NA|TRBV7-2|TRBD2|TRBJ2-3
TGTGCCAGCAGCCCCATCGGACTAGCGGGGAGCACAGATACGCAGTATTTT
CASSPIGLAGSTDTQYF
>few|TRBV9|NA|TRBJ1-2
TGTGCCAGCAGCGGAGGGGTCGGTGGCTACACCTTC
CASSGGVGGYTF
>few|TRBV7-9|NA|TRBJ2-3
TGTGCCAGCAGCTTAGGTCTAGATACGCAGTATTTT
CASSLGLDTQYF